This paragraph covers one T cell receptor beta chain sequence. Antigen: not known. These data come from a study of cytomegalovirus exposure and HLA in healthy donors. PCR primers comprised 60 Vbeta and 13 Jbeta primers. Repertoires were generated with immunoSEQ multiplex PCR, while TCRdb's copy carries only in-frame clones and drops some. The repertoire holds roughly 200,000 clones, with around 90% as singletons. Study results and limitations: In most subjects, TCR beta sequences reportedly gave accurate predictions of HLA-A and HLA-B alleles. TCR beta V- and J-gene trimming was later associated with a missense DCLRE1C variant. Altogether, some 170 TCR beta chains were recorded as cytomegalovirus-associated.

Germline V gives CDR1 SQVTM, CDR2 ANQGSEA. CDR3 length: 13 amino acids. The junction had 5 bases not matched to a gene; V was cut back by 6 bases and J by 3 bases. Specimen: PBMCs. The chain recombines TRBV29-1 with TRBJ2-7; 10 bases agree with TRBD1. This receptor was obtained from a boy aged 2-15 years in good health and CMV-seronegative. The DNA of the CDR3 is TGCAGCGTGTTACGGGACAGGGGCTACGAGCAGTACTTC. Its translation is CSVLRDRGYEQYF.